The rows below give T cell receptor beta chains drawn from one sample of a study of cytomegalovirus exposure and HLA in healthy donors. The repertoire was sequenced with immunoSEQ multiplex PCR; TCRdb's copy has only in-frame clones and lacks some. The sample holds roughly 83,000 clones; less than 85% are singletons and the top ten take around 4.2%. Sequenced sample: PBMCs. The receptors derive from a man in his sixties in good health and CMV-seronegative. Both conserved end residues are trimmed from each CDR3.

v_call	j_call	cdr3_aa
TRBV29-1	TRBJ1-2	SVAQGGTSGGYT
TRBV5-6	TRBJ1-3	ASSLGQVSGNTIY
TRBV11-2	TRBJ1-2	ASSLTPGVGLGGYT
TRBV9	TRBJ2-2	ASSVGGDTGELF
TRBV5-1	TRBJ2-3	ASSRGLAGGLYTDTQY
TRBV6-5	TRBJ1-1	ASSERENTEAF
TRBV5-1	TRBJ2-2	ASSLIAGPNTGELF
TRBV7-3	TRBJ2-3	ASSLVGLGPDTQY
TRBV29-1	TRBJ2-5	SADSVGAGGAETQY
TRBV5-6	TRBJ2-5	ASSGDRGSETQY
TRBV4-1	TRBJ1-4	ASSQPPVP
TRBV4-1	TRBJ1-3	ASSQAQVSGNTIY
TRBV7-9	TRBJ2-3	ASSARGESTDTQY
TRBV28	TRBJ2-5	ASSLWTSGEGETQY
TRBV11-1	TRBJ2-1	ASSLRQGAYGEQF
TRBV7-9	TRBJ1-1	ASTPGNRGRVTEAF
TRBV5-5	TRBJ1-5	ASSLVPGESNQPQH
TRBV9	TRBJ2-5	ASSVGPQETQY
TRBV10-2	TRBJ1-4	ASSQGAEKLF
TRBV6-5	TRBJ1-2	ASSYREGGDYGYT
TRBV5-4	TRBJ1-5	ASSLDRGSNQPQH
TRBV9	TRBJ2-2	ASSPWTRTGELF
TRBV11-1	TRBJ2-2	ASSLYSGEATGELF
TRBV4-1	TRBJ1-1	ASSQWTGGGNTEAF
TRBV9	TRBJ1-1	ASSVSGTGATEAF
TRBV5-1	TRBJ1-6	ASSLNRQTYNSPLH
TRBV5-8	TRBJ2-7	ASRSTGGDEQY
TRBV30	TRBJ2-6	AWSVGGAAGANVLT